This TCR beta chain emerged from a study of blood T cell repertoires in COVID-19. The repertoire was sequenced with immunoSEQ multiplex PCR; TCRdb's copy has only in-frame clones and lacks some. The data show around 480,000 clones, with approximately 90% seen just once and 0.7% held by the top ten. CDR3 length: 16 residues. Germline CDR1 reads LGHDT; CDR2 reads YNNKEL (reference sequence). The ends were cut back, 3 bases at V and 2 bases at J, with 14 bases in the middle. Categorization into cohorts depended on clinical history that participants reported. Donors in Cohort 3 who had recovered were those with two negative PCRs, healthcare professional clearance, or resolution of their symptoms.

V gene TRBV3-1 (or the pseudogene TRBV3-2) combines with J gene TRBJ1-5; a weak D match, TRBD1 (5 bases). This clonotype originated in a woman between 18 and 30 years old who had recovered from COVID-19. Sequences were obtained from PBMCs or T cells enriched from blood (not recorded which). In DNA, the CDR3 is TGTGCCAGCAGCCAGGGGCCGGTAGCGGGCAATCAGCCCCAGCATTTT. Translated: CASSQGPVAGNQPQHF.